The 10 T cell receptor beta chains below all came from one sample that was sequenced in a study of CD8 T cells in Susac syndrome. A quantity of about 0.5 to 1 ug RNA underwent reverse transcription using random hexamers. TCRdb itself ran the immunoSEQ multiplex PCR reads through MiXCR, one entry per CDR3 protein. The table lists tens of thousands of distinct CDR3 sequences, just under 95% of them singletons. Sequencing was performed on CD8+ T cells from PBMCs. These receptors were obtained from a human donor in good health.

The chain combines TRBV5-6 with TRBJ1-2; tentatively, D is TRBD1 (5 bases). The CDR3 covers 15 residues. CDR1 SGHDT and CDR2 YYEEEE come from the germline V gene. The germline V and J ends were trimmed by 0 bases and 2 bases, with 11 bases remaining between them. In DNA form, the CDR3 reads TGTGCCAGCAGCTTGGAGGGGATCCTAAACTATGGCTACACCTTC. Its translation: CASSLEGILNYGYTF. The entire variable domain, with the rest obtained from reference TRBV5-6 and TRBJ1-2, is as follows: DAGVTQSPTHLIKTRGQQVTLRCSPKSGHDTVSWYQQALGQGPQFIFQYYEEEERQRGNFPDRFSGHQFPNYSSELNVNALLLGDSALYLCASSLEGILNYGYTFGSGTRLTVV.

This clonotype has only a few counts. The junction does not match germline at one end; this may be a read error. The CDR3 loop reads CASRIGHSNYNSPLHF. The CDR3 nucleotides read TGTGCCAGTAGGATAGGACATTCCAACTATAATTCACCCCTCCACTTT. The J gene is TRBJ1-6, the V gene TRBV19; tentative D call: TRBD1 (5 bases). CDR1 and CDR2 from the germline V gene are LNHDA and SQIVND (reference sequence). The CDR3 has 16 residues.

The rearrangement joins TRBV3-1 to TRBJ2-1, with TRBD2 matching 13 bases. The germline V gene encodes CDR1 LGHDT and CDR2 YNNKEL (reference sequence). With 4 bases clipped from V and 10 bases from J, the junction kept 13 bases outside the gene matches. This CDR3 has 17 residues. The CDR3 DNA sequence: TGTGCCAGCAGCCTTCAACGCCCAGGGACTAGCGGGGTCGAGCAGTTCTTC. It codes for CASSLQRPGTSGVEQFF.

The rearrangement uses TRBV19 and TRBJ1-1, with a weak D call TRBD1 (6 bases). CDR3 length: 17 residues. In germline, CDR1 is LNHDA, CDR2 SQIVND (reference sequence). Trimming pared 2 bases from V and 3 bases from J, leaving 19 bases between. CDR3 sequence reads: CASSIRRTAREDTEAFF. The CDR3 DNA is TGTGCCAGTAGTATACGGAGGACAGCACGGGAGGACACTGAAGCTTTCTTT.

This clonotype was observed a handful of times. The chain couples TRBV6-2 or TRBV6-3 to TRBJ1-2; D remains unclear. V lost 0 bases and J 4 bases, leaving 9 bases between the germline ends. Germline loops: CDR1 MNHEY, CDR2 SVGEGT. CDR3 length: 14 amino acids. CDR3 region: CASSYSEEGYGYTF. The CDR3, as DNA: TGTGCCAGCAGTTACTCCGAAGAGGGCTATGGCTACACCTTC.

CDR3 nucleotide sequence: TGTGCCAGCAGTTTATCAGGAGGGGCAGAAGAGACCCAGTACTTC. Encoded protein: CASSLSGGAEETQYF. This sequence joins TRBV27 and TRBJ2-5, with D maybe TRBD2 (6 bases). V was pared by 0 bases and J by 3 bases, with 11 bases between. The CDR3 contains 15 residues. Germline-derived CDR1 and CDR2 are MNHEY and SMNVEV (reference sequence).

The chain joins TRBV9 to TRBJ2-1, with D possibly matching TRBD2 (6 bases). V was trimmed by 4 bases and J by 5 bases, leaving 16 bases between them. This CDR3 contains 15 residues. Germline CDR1 SGDLS, CDR2 YYNGEE. The CDR3 reads CASSLGGRSDNEQFF. The CDR3 nucleotides read TGTGCCAGCAGCCTTGGAGGGCGGTCGGACAATGAGCAGTTCTTC.

The CDR3 reads CASSPLRGRGASHGYTF. The CDR3 nucleotides are TGTGCCAGCAGCCCCCTCCGGGGACGTGGGGCTTCTCATGGCTACACCTTC. V usage is TRBV6-2 or TRBV6-3 and J usage is TRBJ1-2, with D maybe TRBD1 (5 bases). CDR3 size: 17 residues. Germline assignment: CDR1 MNHEY and CDR2 SVGEGT. Trimming pared 6 bases from V and 6 bases from J, leaving 26 bases between.

The chain combines TRBV20-1 with TRBJ1-5; possible D gene TRBD1, 5 bases. CDR1 DFQATT and CDR2 SNEGSKA come from the germline V gene (reference sequence). The germline V and J ends were trimmed by 3 bases and 4 bases, with 16 bases remaining between them. This CDR3 spans 15 amino acids. This CDR3 reads CSASIESGGNQPQHF. DNA for the CDR3: TGCAGTGCTAGTATTGAGTCGGGGGGGAATCAGCCCCAGCATTTT.

CDR3 sequence reads: CASSFSTTPSNEQFF. CDR3 sequence (DNA): TGTGCCAGCAGTTTCAGCACAACCCCTAGTAATGAGCAGTTCTTC. The chain uses TRBV11-1 and TRBJ2-1; the D is unclear. The CDR3 is 15 amino acids. Trimming took 6 bases from V and 7 from J, leaving 19 bases between them. Per germline, CDR1 SGHAT and CDR2 FQDESV (reference sequence).